A single sample gave rise to the 26 T cell receptor beta chains below, sequenced in a study of T cell responses to AZD1222 COVID-19 vaccine (dated by TCRdb to the early 2020s). Receptors were amplified or captured by the immunoSEQ multiplex PCR assay. TCRdb took this table from immuneACCESS and kept in-frame rearrangements with V and J called. Such tables lack part of the clones; where checked against another copy, unresolved V genes explain under half of the gap, and the rest is unexplained. Within this sample are approximately 180,000 clones, with around 90% of them counted one time only. The ten largest clones add up to 7.7% of the sample. The time point label, as the study defines it: baseline before first vaccination. Sample: peripheral blood, taken on day 0 of AZD1222 vaccination. These TCRs come from an adult in good health.

The V and J genes are TRBV2 and TRBJ2-7; possibly TRBD1 or TRBD2 for D (5 bases each). Trimming removed 6 bases at V and 7 bases at J, with 13 bases between. In germline, CDR1 is SNHLY, CDR2 FYNNEI. The CDR3 extends over 12 amino acids. CDR3 region: CASSGARWEQYF. CDR3 bases: TGTGCCAGCAGCGGGGCCCGGTGGGAGCAGTACTTC.

This chain links TRBV4-3 with TRBJ1-5; 7 nucleotides line up with TRBD1. This CDR3 is 15 amino acids long. V shed 1 base, J shed 4 bases, and the junction held 4 bases outside the gene matches. CDR1 is LGHNA and CDR2 is YSLEER in the germline V gene. CDR3 loop: CASSQGTGANQPQHF. Written as DNA, the CDR3 is TGCGCCAGCAGCCAAGGTACAGGGGCTAATCAGCCCCAGCATTTT.

The chain joins TRBV18 to TRBJ1-2; D call uncertain. The germline CDR1 and CDR2 sequences are KGHSH and LQKENI. V lost 2 bases and J lost 1, with 14 bases in between. The CDR3 has 16 amino acids. The CDR3 DNA reads TGTGCCAGCTCACCATTCAAGGGAAAAGATAACTATGGCTACACCTTC. Protein sequence: CASSPFKGKDNYGYTF. Full variable domain (missing parts from reference TRBV18 and TRBJ1-2): NAGVMQNPRHLVRRRGQEARLRCSPMKGHSHVYWYRQLPEEGLKFMVYLQKENIIDESGMPKERFSAEFPKEGPSILRIQQVVRGDSAAYFCASSPFKGKDNYGYTFGSGTRLTVV.

The V call is TRBV30, the J call TRBJ1-1; D remains ambiguous. Per germline, CDR1 GTSNPN and CDR2 SVGIG (reference sequence). The CDR3 has 13 amino acids. The germline V and J ends were trimmed by 4 bases and 1 base, with 10 bases remaining between them. Here the CDR3 DNA reads TGTGCCTGGACGATCAGTTGGAACACTGAAGCTTTCTTT. Its protein is CAWTISWNTEAFF.

The rearrangement uses TRBV18 and TRBJ1-4, with 8 bases lining up with TRBD1. The CDR3 has 17 residues. Germline V CDR1 and CDR2: KGHSH, LQKENI. The V gene end was trimmed by 1 base and the J gene end by 1 base; junction bases not matched to a gene: 5. The CDR3 is CASSPRIGQGTNEKLFF. CDR3 DNA sequence: TGTGCCAGCTCACCACGCATAGGACAGGGAACTAATGAAAAACTGTTTTTT.

The CDR3 bases are TGTGCCAGCAGCCAAGGGTTAATAGAGACCCAGTACTTC. The encoded protein is CASSQGLIETQYF. The rearrangement joins TRBV3-1 (or the pseudogene TRBV3-2) to TRBJ2-5, with no clear D. The V gene's germline CDR1 is LGHDT and CDR2 YNNKEL (reference sequence). The CDR3 totals 13 residues. V was shortened by 1 base and J by 4 bases, with 7 bases between the two germline ends.

This chain joins TRBV4-1 and TRBJ2-1, with D perhaps TRBD1 (6 bases). The CDR3 runs 14 residues. V lost 4 bases, J lost 9 bases, and 16 bases lay in between. Germline CDR1 MGHRA, CDR2 YSYEKL. The CDR3 DNA is TGCGCCAGCAGCCCCTATACCACAGGGAGTGAGCAGTTCTTC. Amino acid sequence: CASSPYTTGSEQFF.

The chain is built from TRBV7-6 and TRBJ2-1; D is possibly TRBD2 (6 bases). The V end was cut by 5 bases, the J end by 0 bases, with 17 bases between. Germline V gene lookup returns CDR1 SGHVS and CDR2 FNYEAQ. The CDR3 length is 17 residues. The CDR3 DNA is TGTGCCAGCAGCCCGGGACTTGGAATTAGCTCCTACAATGAGCAGTTCTTC. Protein product: CASSPGLGISSYNEQFF.

This chain links TRBV27 with TRBJ2-1; D not certain. The CDR3 runs 14 residues. V lost 4 bases and J lost 3, with 10 bases in between. Germline V gene lookup returns CDR1 MNHEY and CDR2 SMNVEV (reference sequence). The chain's CDR3 is CASSSGRGYNEQFF. DNA for the CDR3: TGTGCCAGCAGTTCTGGCAGAGGCTACAATGAGCAGTTCTTC.

The V and J genes are TRBV19 and TRBJ2-7, with a tentative D call TRBD1 (5 bases). The CDR3 is 11 residues long. CDR1 is LNHDA, CDR2 SQIVND, per germline (reference sequence). Trimming cost V 10 bases and J 2 bases, with 9 bases left between them. The CDR3 protein is CATKDTYEQYF. Here the CDR3 DNA reads TGTGCCACCAAGGACACCTACGAGCAGTACTTC.

CDR3 protein: CASSTLGGGTGELFF. The DNA for the CDR3 is TGTGCCAGCAGCACCCTAGGGGGTGGAACCGGGGAGCTGTTTTTT. This rearrangement joins TRBV21-1 to TRBJ2-2; whether TRBD1, the table's D call, matches the DNA was not checked. TRBV21-1 is marked as a pseudogene. This CDR3 is built from 15 residues.

The chain recombines TRBV5-1 with TRBJ1-1; 8 nucleotides match TRBD1. This CDR3 has 15 amino acids. With V trimmed by 3 bases and J by 4 bases, 8 bases remained unmatched. Germline V lookup: CDR1 SGHRS, CDR2 YFSETQ. The CDR3 is CASSSGTGLSTEAFF. CDR3 bases: TGCGCCAGCAGCTCCGGGACAGGTTTGAGCACTGAAGCTTTCTTT.

Regarding this clone: Germline is not matched at one junction end, which may reflect a read error. This chain joins TRBV3-1 (or the pseudogene TRBV3-2) and TRBJ1-1, with no clear D. The CDR3 extends over 12 amino acids. CDR1 and CDR2 (germline): LGHDT, YNNKEL (reference sequence). In nucleotides, the CDR3 is TGCGCCAGCAGCCAAGATCCTGGTGAAGCTTTCTTT. Its protein is CASSQDPGEAFF.

The gene calls are TRBV27 and TRBJ2-5; D is uncertain. CDR1 MNHEY and CDR2 SMNVEV come from the germline V gene (reference sequence). Trimming left V 1 base short and J 4 bases short, with 10 bases between. The CDR3 is made up of 14 amino acids. The CDR3 is CASSLYPGLETQYF. CDR3 coding DNA: TGTGCCAGCAGTTTATACCCCGGGTTAGAGACCCAGTACTTC.

The V gene is TRBV29-1, the J gene TRBJ1-2; TRBD1 is a possible D gene (5 bases). The CDR3 consists of 11 residues. V lost 7 bases, J lost 8 bases, and 14 bases lay in between. Per the germline V gene, CDR1 is SQVTM and CDR2 is ANQGSEA. CDR3 protein: CSADTGEGYTF. For the CDR3, the DNA is TGCAGCGCGGACACCGGGGAGGGCTACACCTTC.

The chain recombines TRBV6-1 with TRBJ2-7, with TRBD1 matching over 8 bases. The CDR3 consists of 15 residues. V lost 2 bases to trimming and J lost 3 bases; unmatched junction nucleotides: 6. Germline V gene data show CDR1 as MNHNS and CDR2 as SASEGT. CDR3 in amino acids: CASSEKWTGNYEQYF. The CDR3 bases are TGTGCCAGCAGTGAAAAGTGGACAGGGAACTACGAGCAGTACTTC.

The J gene is TRBJ2-7, the V gene TRBV19, with unresolved D. V lost 4 bases, J lost 3 bases, and 7 bases lay in between. The germline V gene encodes CDR1 LNHDA and CDR2 SQIVND (reference sequence). This CDR3 region has 12 residues. CDR3 nucleotides: TGTGCCAGTAGTACTTGGGACTACGAGCAGTACTTC. This codes for CASSTWDYEQYF.

This rearrangement joins TRBV7-9 to TRBJ2-7; D is unclear. The CDR3 extends over 15 amino acids. V was trimmed by 7 bases and J by 3 bases, leaving 19 bases between them. From germline, CDR1 is SEHNR and CDR2 FQNEAQ (reference sequence). CDR3 sequence: CASTPPRVGYYEQYF. In DNA, the CDR3 is TGTGCCAGCACCCCTCCAAGGGTTGGATACTACGAGCAGTACTTC.

This chain's CDR3 is CASSFSGTSTDTQYF. The CDR3 coding sequence is TGCGCCAGCAGCTTCTCCGGGACTAGCACAGATACGCAGTATTTT. The chain is built from TRBV5-1 and TRBJ2-3, with a tentative D call TRBD2 (6 bases). CDR3 length: 15 residues. CDR1 and CDR2 from the germline V gene are SGHRS and YFSETQ. V lost 2 bases and J 0 bases, leaving 10 bases between the germline ends. The whole variable domain, remainder taken from reference TRBV5-1 and TRBJ2-3, is KAGVTQTPRYLIKTRGQQVTLSCSPISGHRSVSWYQQTPGQGLQFLFEYFSETQRNKGNFPGRFSGRQFSNSRSEMNVSTLELGDSALYLCASSFSGTSTDTQYFGPGTRLTVL.

The sample holds one count of this clone. The chain joins TRBV20-1 to TRBJ2-1; D ambiguous. Trimming took 3 bases from V and 2 from J, leaving 11 bases between them. In germline, CDR1 is DFQATT, CDR2 SNEGSKA (reference sequence). This CDR3 comprises 14 residues. The CDR3, as DNA: TGCAGTGCTAGTAGGGCAGTCCCCTACAATGAGCAGTTCTTC. This gives the protein CSASRAVPYNEQFF.

This clone was found once. The chain carries TRBV5-5 and TRBJ2-3, with D perhaps matching TRBD1 or TRBD2 (5 bases each). The CDR3 consists of 15 residues. Per the germline V gene, CDR1 is SGHKS and CDR2 is YYEKEE (reference sequence). The V gene lost 1 base and the J gene lost 4 bases, with 13 bases spanning the gap. In DNA, the CDR3 is TGTGCCAGCAGCTTGTATGCAGGGACGGCAGATACGCAGTATTTT. This encodes CASSLYAGTADTQYF.

CDR3 bases: TGTGCCAGCTCACCAATCCCTAGCGGGGGTTACGAGCAGTACTTC. Translating it yields CASSPIPSGGYEQYF. The V gene is TRBV18, the J gene TRBJ2-7; 10 bases line up with TRBD2. V shed 2 bases and J 4 bases; nucleotides not matched to a gene: 5. The CDR3 has 15 residues. Germline V gene data show CDR1 as KGHSH and CDR2 as LQKENI.

The chain has TRBV10-3 and TRBJ2-1; possibly TRBD2 for D (7 bases). CDR3 length: 16 amino acids. Germline CDR1 reads ENHRY; CDR2 reads SYGVKD. Trimming took off 6 bases at V and 6 bases at J, with 21 bases between the two ends. CDR3 residues: CAISPEAGAYSNEQFF. The CDR3 DNA sequence: TGTGCCATCAGCCCGGAGGCGGGGGCATACTCCAATGAGCAGTTCTTC.

The V gene is TRBV19, the J gene TRBJ2-1; 10 bases line up with TRBD2. The CDR3 consists of 14 residues. Trimming at V came to 3 bases and at J to 7 bases, leaving 3 bases not matched to a gene. The V gene's germline CDR1 is LNHDA and CDR2 SQIVND (reference sequence). The DNA of the CDR3 is TGTGCCAGTAGTATGGGACTAGCGAGGAATGAGCAGTTCTTC. It yields the protein CASSMGLARNEQFF.

V is TRBV7-8 and J is TRBJ1-4, with D hard to call. Germline CDR1 SGHVS, CDR2 FQNEAQ. The CDR3 length is 15 residues. Trimming took off 3 bases at V and 7 bases at J, with 15 bases between the two ends. This CDR3 reads CASSFRLGIGEKLFF. The CDR3 DNA is TGTGCCAGCAGCTTCAGACTCGGTATAGGTGAAAAACTGTTTTTT.

The chain employs TRBV24-1 and TRBJ2-3; D perhaps matches TRBD2 (5 bases). The CDR3 totals 15 residues. Germline lookup yields CDR1 KGHDR and CDR2 SFDVKD. V was shortened by 4 bases and J by 2 bases, with 12 bases between the two germline ends. CDR3 DNA: TGTGCCACCAGTGAAGGAGGATTCGACACAGATACGCAGTATTTT. Its protein product is CATSEGGFDTDTQYF.